This T cell receptor (beta chain) is drawn from a study of cytomegalovirus exposure and HLA in healthy donors. As for this clone: What it recognizes is unknown.

This PCR relied on a set of 60 Vbeta primers and 13 Jbeta primers. Per the original methods: A later analysis tallied about 80 million unique TCR beta chains, around 12 million of them shared. Method: immunoSEQ multiplex PCR; TCRdb's copy keeps in-frame clones and lacks some. V and J calls and clone size come straight from that table; D and trimming were deduced from the DNA. The sample records fewer than 250,000 clones, approximately 83% being singletons. General study results and limits: Some TCR beta chains (around 160 of them) were listed as cytomegalovirus-associated.

The TCR was taken from a boy aged 2 to 9 in good health and CMV-seronegative. Specimen: PBMCs.

CDR3 coding DNA: TGTGCCAGCAGCTCGACAGGCTATCCTGATACGCAGTATTTT. The encoded protein is CASSSTGYPDTQYF. This chain links TRBV5-4 with TRBJ2-3; D might be TRBD1 (6 bases). The CDR3 has 14 amino acids. The germline CDR1 and CDR2 sequences are SGHNT and YYREEE (reference sequence). V was shortened by 3 bases and J by 6 bases, with 14 bases between the two germline ends.